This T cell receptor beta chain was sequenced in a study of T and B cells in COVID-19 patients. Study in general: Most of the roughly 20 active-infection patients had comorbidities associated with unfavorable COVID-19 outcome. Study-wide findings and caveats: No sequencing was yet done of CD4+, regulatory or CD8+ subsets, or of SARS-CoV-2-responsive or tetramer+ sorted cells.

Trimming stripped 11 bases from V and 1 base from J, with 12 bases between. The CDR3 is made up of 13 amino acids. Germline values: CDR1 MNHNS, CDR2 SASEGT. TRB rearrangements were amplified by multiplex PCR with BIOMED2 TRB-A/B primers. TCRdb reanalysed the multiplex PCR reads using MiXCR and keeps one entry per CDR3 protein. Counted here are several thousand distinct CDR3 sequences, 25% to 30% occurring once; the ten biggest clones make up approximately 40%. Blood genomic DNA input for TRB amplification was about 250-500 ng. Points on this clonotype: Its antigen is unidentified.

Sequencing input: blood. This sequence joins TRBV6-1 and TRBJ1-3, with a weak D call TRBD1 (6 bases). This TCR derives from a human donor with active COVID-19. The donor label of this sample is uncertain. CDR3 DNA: TGTGCCGGATGGGGGGCTTCTGGAAACACCATATATTTT. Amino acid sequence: CAGWGASGNTIYF.